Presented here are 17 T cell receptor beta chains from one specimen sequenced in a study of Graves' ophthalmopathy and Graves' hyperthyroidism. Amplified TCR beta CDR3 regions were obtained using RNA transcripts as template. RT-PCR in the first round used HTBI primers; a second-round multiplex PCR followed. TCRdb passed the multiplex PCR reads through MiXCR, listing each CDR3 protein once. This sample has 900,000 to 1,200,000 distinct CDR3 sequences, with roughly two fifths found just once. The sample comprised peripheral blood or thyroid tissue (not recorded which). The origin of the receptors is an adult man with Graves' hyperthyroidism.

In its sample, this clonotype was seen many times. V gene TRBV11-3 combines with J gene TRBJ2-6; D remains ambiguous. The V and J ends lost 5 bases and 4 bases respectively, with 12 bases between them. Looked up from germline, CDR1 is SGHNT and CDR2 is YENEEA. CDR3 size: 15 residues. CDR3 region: CASSPSGPGANVLTF. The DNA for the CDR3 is TGTGCCAGCAGCCCCAGTGGCCCCGGGGCCAACGTCCTGACTTTC.

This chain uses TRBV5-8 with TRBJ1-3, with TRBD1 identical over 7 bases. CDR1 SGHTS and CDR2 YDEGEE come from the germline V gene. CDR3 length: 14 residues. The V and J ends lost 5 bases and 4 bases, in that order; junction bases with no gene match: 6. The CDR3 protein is CASRVRDRGNTIYF. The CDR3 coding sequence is TGTGCCAGCAGAGTCCGGGACAGAGGAAACACCATATATTTT. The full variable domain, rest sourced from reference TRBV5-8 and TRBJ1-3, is EAGVTQSPTHLIKTRGQQATLRCSPISGHTSVYWYQQALGLGLQFLLWYDEGEERNRGNFPPRFSGRQFPNYSSELNVNALELEDSALYLCASRVRDRGNTIYFGEGSWLTVV.

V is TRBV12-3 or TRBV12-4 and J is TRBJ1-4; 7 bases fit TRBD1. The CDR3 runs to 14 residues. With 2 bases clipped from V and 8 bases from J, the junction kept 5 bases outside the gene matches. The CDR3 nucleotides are TGTGCCAGCAGTTTAAAGGGGGCGAAAGAAAAACTGTTTTTT. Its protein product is CASSLKGAKEKLFF.

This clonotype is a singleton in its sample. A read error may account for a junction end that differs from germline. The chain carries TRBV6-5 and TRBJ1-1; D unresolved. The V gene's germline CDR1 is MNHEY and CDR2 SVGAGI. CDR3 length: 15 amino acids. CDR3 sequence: CAGSLSWAGNTEAFF. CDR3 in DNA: TGTGCCGGCAGCTTGTCTTGGGCCGGGAACACTGAAGCTTTCTTT.

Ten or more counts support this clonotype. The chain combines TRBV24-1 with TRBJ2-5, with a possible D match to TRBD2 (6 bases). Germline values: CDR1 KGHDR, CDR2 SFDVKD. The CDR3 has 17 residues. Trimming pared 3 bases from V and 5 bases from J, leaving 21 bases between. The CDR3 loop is CATSDPTDGGRSETQYF. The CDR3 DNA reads TGTGCCACCAGTGATCCTACGGACGGAGGGCGGTCGGAGACCCAGTACTTC.

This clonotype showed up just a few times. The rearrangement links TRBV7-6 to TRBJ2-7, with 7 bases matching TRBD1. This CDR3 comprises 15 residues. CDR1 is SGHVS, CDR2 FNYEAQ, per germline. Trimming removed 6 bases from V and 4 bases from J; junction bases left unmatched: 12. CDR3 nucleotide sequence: TGTGCCAGCAGTCTCGGGACAGTTGAGGATTACGAGCAGTACTTC. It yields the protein CASSLGTVEDYEQYF.

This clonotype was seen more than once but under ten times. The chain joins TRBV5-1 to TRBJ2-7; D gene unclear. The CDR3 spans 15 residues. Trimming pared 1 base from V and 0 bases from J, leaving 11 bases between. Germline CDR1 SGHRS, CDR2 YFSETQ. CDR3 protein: CASSLIPESSYEQYF. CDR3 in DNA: TGCGCCAGCAGCTTGATCCCGGAGAGCTCCTACGAGCAGTACTTC.

The chain's CDR3 is CASSPNRLYRPQHF. CDR3 in DNA: TGCGCCAGCAGCCCAAACAGGTTGTATCGGCCCCAGCATTTT. The chain carries TRBV4-3 and TRBJ1-5, with D perhaps matching TRBD1 (5 bases). CDR1 and CDR2 (germline): LGHNA, YSLEER. V was cut by 4 bases and J by 9 bases, with 16 bases left in between. The CDR3 runs to 14 residues.

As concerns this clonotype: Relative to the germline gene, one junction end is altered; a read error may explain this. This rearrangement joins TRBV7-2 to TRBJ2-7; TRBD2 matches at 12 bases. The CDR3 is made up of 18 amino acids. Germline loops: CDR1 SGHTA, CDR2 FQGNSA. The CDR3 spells CASSQGPSGGGFSYEQYF. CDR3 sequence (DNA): TGCGCCAGCAGCCAAGGTCCTAGCGGGGGGGGCTTCTCCTACGAGCAGTACTTC.

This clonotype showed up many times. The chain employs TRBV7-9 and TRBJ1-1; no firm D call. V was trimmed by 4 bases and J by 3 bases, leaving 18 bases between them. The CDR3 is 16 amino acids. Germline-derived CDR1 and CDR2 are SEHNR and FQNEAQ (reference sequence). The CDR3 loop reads CASSSLRSTSDTEAFF. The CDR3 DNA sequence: TGTGCCAGCAGCTCCCTCAGGAGTACGTCGGACACTGAAGCTTTCTTT.

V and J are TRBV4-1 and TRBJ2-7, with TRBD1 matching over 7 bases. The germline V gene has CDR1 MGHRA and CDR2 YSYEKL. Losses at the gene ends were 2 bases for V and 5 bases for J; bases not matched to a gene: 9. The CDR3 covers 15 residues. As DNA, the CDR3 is TGCGCCAGCAGCCAACTACAGGGGTTTGTCAACGAGCAGTACTTC. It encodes CASSQLQGFVNEQYF.

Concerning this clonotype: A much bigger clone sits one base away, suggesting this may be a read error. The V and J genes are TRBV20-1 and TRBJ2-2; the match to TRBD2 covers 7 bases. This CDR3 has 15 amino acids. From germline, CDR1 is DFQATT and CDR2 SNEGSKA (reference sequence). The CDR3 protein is CSARKAGVGTGELLF. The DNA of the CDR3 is TGCAGTGCCAGAAAGGCGGGAGTGGGCACCGGGGAGCTGCTTTTT.

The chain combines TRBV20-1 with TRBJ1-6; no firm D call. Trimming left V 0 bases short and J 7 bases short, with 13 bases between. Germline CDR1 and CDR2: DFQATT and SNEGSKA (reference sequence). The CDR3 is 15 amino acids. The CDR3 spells CSARDNRNWNSPLHF. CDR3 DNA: TGCAGTGCTAGAGATAACCGGAATTGGAATTCACCCCTCCACTTT.

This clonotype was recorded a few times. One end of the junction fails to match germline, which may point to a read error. The CDR3 coding sequence is TGTACCAGCAGTTTAGATTACGGGAACACTGAAGCTTTCTTT. Protein: CTSSLDYGNTEAFF. The chain recombines TRBV12-3 or TRBV12-4 with TRBJ1-1; D is unclear. The CDR3 runs to 14 residues.

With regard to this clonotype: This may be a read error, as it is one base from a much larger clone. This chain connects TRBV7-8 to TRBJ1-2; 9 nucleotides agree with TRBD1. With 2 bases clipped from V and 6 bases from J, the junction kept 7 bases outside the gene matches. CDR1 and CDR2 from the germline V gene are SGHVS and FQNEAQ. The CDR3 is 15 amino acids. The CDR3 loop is CASSLWTGEGDGYTF. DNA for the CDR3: TGTGCCAGCAGCTTATGGACAGGGGAGGGGGATGGCTACACCTTC. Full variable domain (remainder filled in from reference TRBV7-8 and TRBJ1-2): GAGVSQSPRYKVAKRGQDVALRCDPISGHVSLFWYQQALGQGPEFLTYFQNEAQLDKSGLPSDRFFAERPEGSVSTLKIQRTQQEDSAVYLCASSLWTGEGDGYTFGSGTRLTVV.

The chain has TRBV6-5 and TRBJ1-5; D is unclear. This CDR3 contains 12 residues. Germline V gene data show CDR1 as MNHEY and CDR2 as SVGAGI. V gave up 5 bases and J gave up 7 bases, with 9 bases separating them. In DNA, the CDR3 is TGTGCCAGCAGTCCAAGCCTACAGCCCCAGCATTTT. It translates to CASSPSLQPQHF.

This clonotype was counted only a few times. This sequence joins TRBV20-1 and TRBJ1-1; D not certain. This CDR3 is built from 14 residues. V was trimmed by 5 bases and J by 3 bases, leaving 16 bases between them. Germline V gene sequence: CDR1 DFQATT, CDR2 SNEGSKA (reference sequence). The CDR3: CSAPDGRLDTEAFF. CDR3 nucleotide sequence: TGCAGTGCTCCTGATGGACGGCTAGACACTGAAGCTTTCTTT.